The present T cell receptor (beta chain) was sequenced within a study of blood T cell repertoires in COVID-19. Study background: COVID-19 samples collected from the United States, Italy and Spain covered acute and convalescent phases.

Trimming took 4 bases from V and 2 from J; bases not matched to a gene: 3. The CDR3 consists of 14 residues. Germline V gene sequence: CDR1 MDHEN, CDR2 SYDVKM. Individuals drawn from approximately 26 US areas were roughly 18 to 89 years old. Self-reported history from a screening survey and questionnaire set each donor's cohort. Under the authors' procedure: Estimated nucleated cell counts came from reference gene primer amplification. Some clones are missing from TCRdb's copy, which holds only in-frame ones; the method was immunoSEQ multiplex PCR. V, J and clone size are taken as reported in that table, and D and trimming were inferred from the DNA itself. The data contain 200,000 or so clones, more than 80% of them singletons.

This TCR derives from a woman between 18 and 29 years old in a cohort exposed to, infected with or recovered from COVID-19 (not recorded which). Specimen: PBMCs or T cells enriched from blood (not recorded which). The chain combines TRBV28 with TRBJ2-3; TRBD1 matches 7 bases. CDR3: CASSYRGDTDTQYF. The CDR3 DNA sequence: TGTGCCAGCAGTTACAGGGGTGACACAGATACGCAGTATTTT.